Each of the 30 T cell receptor beta chains below was sequenced from the same sample in a study of T cells in Graves' hyperthyroidism and ophthalmopathy. Amplified TCR beta CDR3 regions came from RNA transcripts. The TCR CDR3 was amplified in a first-round RT-PCR using the HTBI primer set. MiXCR, run by TCRdb on the multiplex PCR reads, gives a single entry per CDR3 protein. The sample gives 500,000 to 750,000 distinct CDR3 sequences, about 43% of which show up once; roughly 8.2% is in the top ten. Sequenced sample: peripheral blood or thyroid tissue (not recorded which). The receptor set was obtained from a woman younger than 35 with Graves' hyperthyroidism.

This clonotype was seen only a few times. The chain links TRBV28 to TRBJ1-5, with D hard to call. The germline V and J ends were trimmed by 6 bases and 3 bases, with 12 bases remaining between them. CDR3 length: 14 amino acids. Germline CDR1 is MDHEN and CDR2 is SYDVKM. The DNA for the CDR3 is TGTGCCAGCAGATCCCCTCGCGTCAATCAGCCCCAGCATTTT. This translates into CASRSPRVNQPQHF. The whole variable domain, filled in from reference TRBV28 and TRBJ1-5, reads DVKVTQSSRYLVKRTGEKVFLECVQDMDHENMFWYRQDPGLGLRLIYFSYDVKMKEKGDIPEGYSVSREKKERFSLILESASTNQTSMYLCASRSPRVNQPQHFGDGTRLSIL.

The genes are TRBV10-3 and TRBJ2-6; D remains unclear. Germline loops: CDR1 ENHRY, CDR2 SYGVKD. V lost 10 bases to trimming and J lost 4 bases, with 20 bases between them. There are 16 residues in the CDR3. CDR3 DNA sequence: TGTGCCACCACATACCAACAGAACACCGGGGCCAACGTCCTGACTTTC. This sequence encodes CATTYQQNTGANVLTF.

The V and J genes are TRBV24-1 and TRBJ2-2; tentatively, D is TRBD1 (6 bases). The CDR3 consists of 14 residues. Germline V gene lookup returns CDR1 KGHDR and CDR2 SFDVKD. Between the trimmed V and J ends, which lost 3 bases and 5 bases, there was a span of 9 bases. For the CDR3, the DNA is TGTGCCACCAGTGATCTTAGGGGGACCGGGGAGCTGTTTTTT. Protein: CATSDLRGTGELFF.

The rearrangement links TRBV5-1 to TRBJ2-3; D perhaps matches TRBD1 (6 bases). The germline V gene encodes CDR1 SGHRS and CDR2 YFSETQ. The CDR3 has 12 amino acids. The V gene lost 9 bases and the J gene lost 6 bases, with 14 bases spanning the gap. In DNA, the CDR3 is TGCGCCACAAAACAGGACAGCGATACGCAGTATTTT. Translating it yields CATKQDSDTQYF.

This clonotype was seen at least ten times. The V call is TRBV29-1, the J call TRBJ1-2; 7 bases are shared with TRBD1. The V segment lost 5 bases and the J segment 6 bases; nucleotides outside the gene matches: 21. Germline-derived CDR1 and CDR2 are SQVTM and ANQGSEA. The CDR3 is 17 amino acids. CDR3 amino acids: CSVYRTDWEDREHGYTF. Here the CDR3 DNA reads TGCAGCGTTTACCGTACTGATTGGGAAGACAGGGAACATGGCTACACCTTC.

Notes on this clonotype: A much more abundant neighbour one base away suggests this may be a read error. The chain carries TRBV5-4 and TRBJ2-7, with D perhaps TRBD2 (7 bases). Trimming cost V 1 base and J 3 bases, with 17 bases left between them. Germline CDR1 reads SGHNT; CDR2 reads YYREEE (reference sequence). This CDR3 is built from 16 residues. The CDR3 loop reads CASSLSTGGLGYEQYF. DNA of the CDR3: TGTGCCAGCAGCTTGTCAACGGGGGGCCTGGGCTACGAGCAGTACTTC.

Concerning this clonotype itself: A much larger clone differs by one base, so this may be a read error. For the CDR3, the DNA is TGTGCCACCAGCAGAGATCGAGGAGTATCGTACAATGAGCAGTACTTC. This encodes CATSRDRGVSYNEQYF. The rearrangement uses TRBV15 and TRBJ2-1; D call uncertain. The J call is in doubt because the DNA end fits TRBJ2-7 better. Germline values: CDR1 LNHNV, CDR2 YYDKDF (reference sequence). This CDR3 contains 16 residues.

The chain is built from TRBV11-1 and TRBJ2-7; D is undetermined. V lost 2 bases, J lost 2 bases, and 13 bases lay in between. The CDR3 is 15 residues long. Germline CDR1 reads SGHAT; CDR2 reads FQDESV (reference sequence). CDR3 in amino acids: CASSLYRAATYEQYF. CDR3 bases: TGTGCCAGCAGCTTATATCGGGCCGCGACCTACGAGCAGTACTTC.

Details on this clonotype: Possible read error: a much larger clone is one base away. This sequence joins TRBV13 and TRBJ1-1, with 8 bases aligning to TRBD1. CDR3 length: 17 residues. After removal of 3 bases from V and 0 bases from J, the junction contained 9 bases not matched to a gene. Looked up from germline, CDR1 is PRHDT and CDR2 is FYEKMQ (reference sequence). In nucleotides, the CDR3 is TGTGCCAGCAGCTTCGGGGGGACAGGAATATTGAACACTGAAGCTTTCTTT. Amino acid sequence: CASSFGGTGILNTEAFF.

At least ten counts were recorded for this clonotype. The chain couples TRBV7-9 to TRBJ1-2; the match to TRBD1 covers 10 bases. Germline values: CDR1 SEHNR, CDR2 FQNEAQ (reference sequence). The CDR3 sequence is 15 residues long. J lost 4 bases, V lost 5 bases, and 7 bases had no gene match. The CDR3 DNA reads as TGTGCCAGCAGCCCGACAGGGGGCTTGGGCTATGGCTACACCTTC. It yields the protein CASSPTGGLGYGYTF.

This chain joins TRBV29-1 and TRBJ2-1, with TRBD1 matching over 8 bases. The tail of the sequence fits TRBJ2-7 better, so the J call may be wrong. Germline CDR1 reads SQVTM; CDR2 reads ANQGSEA. This CDR3 spans 16 amino acids. The CDR3, as DNA: TGCAGCGTTGAAGATGAAATGACAGGGGTGTACAATGAGCAGTACTTC. Translating gives CSVEDEMTGVYNEQYF.

This clonotype was recorded at least ten times. The rearrangement joins TRBV7-6 to TRBJ2-2; 11 nucleotides align to TRBD2. The ends lost 5 bases at V and 4 bases at J; junction bases unmatched: 9. There are 17 residues in the CDR3. The germline V gene encodes CDR1 SGHVS and CDR2 FNYEAQ. This CDR3 reads CASSPYSGRAGTGELFF. CDR3 DNA sequence: TGTGCCAGCAGCCCCTATAGCGGGAGGGCCGGCACCGGGGAGCTGTTTTTT.

This clonotype was seen at least ten times. The V and J genes are TRBV7-3 and TRBJ2-5, with 12 bases lining up with TRBD2. The V gene end was trimmed by 5 bases and the J gene end by 8 bases; junction bases not matched to a gene: 12. CDR1 and CDR2 from the germline V gene are SGHTA and FQGTGA. CDR3 size: 16 residues. The CDR3 bases are TGTGCCAGCAGCGACAGAACCCAACTAGCGGGAGGAACCCAGTACTTC. It encodes CASSDRTQLAGGTQYF.

This clonotype was found many times. V usage is TRBV2 and J usage is TRBJ2-6; 13 bases align to TRBD2. V lost 8 bases, J lost 2 bases, and 6 bases stayed unmatched. Germline-derived CDR1 and CDR2 are SNHLY and FYNNEI. The CDR3 sequence is 17 residues long. The CDR3 coding sequence is TGTGCCAGCGAGGGACTAGCGGGGAGGGCTGGGGCCAACGTCCTGACTTTC. It codes for CASEGLAGRAGANVLTF.

This clonotype has ten or more counts. The chain recombines TRBV19 with TRBJ1-5; D unclear. The CDR3 loop spans 11 amino acids. Germline CDR1 reads LNHDA; CDR2 reads SQIVND (reference sequence). The V end lost 11 bases, the J end lost 3 bases, and 8 bases lay between the germline ends. The CDR3 DNA reads TGTGCCTCGGGAATCAATCAGCCCCAGCATTTT. Protein sequence: CASGINQPQHF.

This clonotype was counted ten times or more. The chain carries TRBV12-3 or TRBV12-4 and TRBJ2-5; D remains unclear. The CDR3 has 13 amino acids. V was clipped by 6 bases and J by 5 bases, with 13 bases between them. As DNA, the CDR3 is TGTGCCAGCAGCCTGACTCCCTCGGAGACCCAGTACTTC. Protein product: CASSLTPSETQYF.

In its sample, this clonotype was seen many times. V is TRBV29-1 and J is TRBJ2-5; perhaps TRBD2 as D (5 bases). The length of the CDR3 is 12 residues. V gave up 4 bases and J gave up 2 bases, with 8 bases separating them. Germline V CDR1 and CDR2: SQVTM, ANQGSEA. CDR3 bases: TGCAGCGTTGGACCGGGACAAGAGACCCAGTACTTC. Translated: CSVGPGQETQYF.

This clonotype was observed a handful of times. The chain has TRBV9 and TRBJ1-5; D gene ambiguous. The V end was cut by 4 bases, the J end by 0 bases, with 11 bases between. Germline V CDR1 and CDR2: SGDLS, YYNGEE. The CDR3 contains 15 residues. The CDR3 DNA reads TGTGCCAGCAGCTCCGACACCGATAGCAATCAGCCCCAGCATTTT. Encoded protein: CASSSDTDSNQPQHF.

This chain connects TRBV7-3 to TRBJ2-6, with 7 bases matching TRBD2. In germline, CDR1 is SGHTA, CDR2 FQGTGA. After removal of 4 bases from V and 2 bases from J, the junction contained 5 bases not matched to a gene. The length of the CDR3 is 16 residues. The DNA of the CDR3 is TGTGCCAGCAGCTCGGCGGGGGAGCCTGGGGCCAACGTCCTGACTTTC. This gives the protein CASSSAGEPGANVLTF. Filled out from reference TRBV7-3 and TRBJ2-6, the complete variable domain reads GAGVSQTPSNKVTEKGKYVELRCDPISGHTALYWYRQSLGQGPEFLIYFQGTGAADDSGLPNDRFFAVRPEGSVSTLKIQRTERGDSAVYLCASSSAGEPGANVLTFGAGSRLTVL.

In DNA form, the CDR3 reads TGTGCCAGCAGCCCTGGGACCCACGCGAACACCGGGGAGCTGTTTTTT. Translated: CASSPGTHANTGELFF. The chain carries TRBV10-3 and TRBJ2-2; D could derive from TRBD1 or TRBD2 (5 bases each). The V and J ends lost 10 bases and 0 bases respectively, with 18 bases between them. Per germline, CDR1 ENHRY and CDR2 SYGVKD. This CDR3 contains 16 residues.

This clonotype was seen ten or more times. V and J are TRBV10-3 and TRBJ1-1; D might be TRBD1 (5 bases). The V end was cut by 0 bases, the J end by 3 bases, with 17 bases between. The germline gives CDR1 ENHRY, CDR2 SYGVKD. The CDR3 totals 17 residues. CDR3 DNA: TGTGCCATCAGTGAGTCTTTCTCGGACACGGAGGACACTGAAGCTTTCTTT. Encoded protein: CAISESFSDTEDTEAFF.

This clonotype was counted a single time. The V and J genes are TRBV7-2 and TRBJ2-5; D may be TRBD2 (6 bases). Trimming removed 5 bases from V and 6 bases from J, with 31 bases in between. The germline CDR1 and CDR2 sequences are SGHTA and FQGNSA. The CDR3 extends over 19 amino acids. CDR3 loop: CASSRSTSSYDRLLKTQYF. Written as DNA, the CDR3 is TGTGCCAGCAGCAGATCTACTAGCAGTTACGATCGACTTTTAAAGACCCAGTACTTC.

This clonotype was detected ten times or more. CDR3 nucleotide sequence: TGTGCCAGCAGCTCGACTAGCGGTGCCTCCTACGAGCAGTACTTC. Encoded protein: CASSSTSGASYEQYF. The chain recombines TRBV7-8 with TRBJ2-7, with TRBD2 identical over 9 bases. The trim removed 4 bases at V and 0 bases at J, leaving 4 bases unmatched. The germline V gene has CDR1 SGHVS and CDR2 FQNEAQ. The CDR3 has 15 amino acids.

V and J are TRBV10-3 and TRBJ1-2; 8 bases line up with TRBD1. The CDR3 contains 16 residues. V shed 4 bases, J shed 2 bases, and the junction held 9 bases outside the gene matches. The germline V gene has CDR1 ENHRY and CDR2 SYGVKD. CDR3 residues: CAISAPGQDGNYGYTF. In DNA, the CDR3 is TGTGCCATCAGTGCGCCGGGACAGGATGGGAACTATGGCTACACCTTC.

The table lists this clonotype with a few counts. The CDR3 protein is CAISAGAADIGSYNEQFF. In nucleotides, the CDR3 is TGTGCCATCAGTGCTGGGGCGGCAGATATCGGGTCCTACAATGAGCAGTTCTTC. This chain connects TRBV10-3 to TRBJ2-7, with D maybe TRBD1 (5 bases). The J call is uncertain, as TRBJ2-1 better fits the DNA end. This CDR3 has 18 residues. Germline V CDR1 and CDR2: ENHRY, SYGVKD.

The rearrangement joins TRBV2 to TRBJ1-5, with TRBD1 identical over 9 bases. Germline CDR1 is SNHLY and CDR2 is FYNNEI. V was clipped by 6 bases and J by 9 bases; unmatched bases: 9. The CDR3 contains 14 residues. CDR3 amino acids: CASRIGTGLLPQHF. DNA for the CDR3: TGTGCCAGCAGAATAGGGACAGGGCTTCTGCCCCAGCATTTT.

This clonotype was seen many times. The gene calls are TRBV19 and TRBJ1-2, with D possibly TRBD1 on 5 matching bases. In germline, CDR1 is LNHDA, CDR2 SQIVND (reference sequence). V was pared by 0 bases and J by 4 bases, with 12 bases between. This CDR3 region has 15 residues. DNA for the CDR3: TGTGCCAGTAGTATAGAAGACGGCAGGGTCTATGGCTACACCTTC. As protein: CASSIEDGRVYGYTF.

The chain couples TRBV2 to TRBJ1-2, with D maybe TRBD1 (6 bases). The CDR3 consists of 12 residues. V was shortened by 9 bases and J by 8 bases, with 16 bases between the two germline ends. Germline V CDR1 and CDR2: SNHLY, FYNNEI. The CDR3 DNA sequence: TGTGCCAGTGATCAGGGGCTTGGCGGCTACACCTTC. This gives the protein CASDQGLGGYTF.

As for this clonotype: It is likely a read error, because the conserved phenylalanine at the end of the CDR3 is missing. The DNA is left out, because the CDR3 cannot be placed on it with certainty; the CDR3 is given as TCRdb lists it. The chain joins TRBV9 to TRBJ2-5; TRBD2 was called by the table and not checked on the DNA. Both ends counted, the CDR3 spans 15 residues. Germline V gene data show CDR1 as SGDLS and CDR2 as YYNGEE. CDR3 sequence reads: CASTQRGALGYTFGS.

A word on this clonotype: This may arise from a read error, as a much more abundant clone is one base away. The V gene is TRBV20-1, the J gene TRBJ1-5; TRBD1 might be the D (5 bases). The germline V gene has CDR1 DFQATT and CDR2 SNEGSKA (reference sequence). The ends were cut back, 4 bases at V and 3 bases at J, with 22 bases in the middle. There are 17 residues in the CDR3. CDR3 coding DNA: TGCAGTGCTAAAGTATTTGGAAGGGGAGTCGACAATCAGCCCCAGCATTTT. Residues: CSAKVFGRGVDNQPQHF.